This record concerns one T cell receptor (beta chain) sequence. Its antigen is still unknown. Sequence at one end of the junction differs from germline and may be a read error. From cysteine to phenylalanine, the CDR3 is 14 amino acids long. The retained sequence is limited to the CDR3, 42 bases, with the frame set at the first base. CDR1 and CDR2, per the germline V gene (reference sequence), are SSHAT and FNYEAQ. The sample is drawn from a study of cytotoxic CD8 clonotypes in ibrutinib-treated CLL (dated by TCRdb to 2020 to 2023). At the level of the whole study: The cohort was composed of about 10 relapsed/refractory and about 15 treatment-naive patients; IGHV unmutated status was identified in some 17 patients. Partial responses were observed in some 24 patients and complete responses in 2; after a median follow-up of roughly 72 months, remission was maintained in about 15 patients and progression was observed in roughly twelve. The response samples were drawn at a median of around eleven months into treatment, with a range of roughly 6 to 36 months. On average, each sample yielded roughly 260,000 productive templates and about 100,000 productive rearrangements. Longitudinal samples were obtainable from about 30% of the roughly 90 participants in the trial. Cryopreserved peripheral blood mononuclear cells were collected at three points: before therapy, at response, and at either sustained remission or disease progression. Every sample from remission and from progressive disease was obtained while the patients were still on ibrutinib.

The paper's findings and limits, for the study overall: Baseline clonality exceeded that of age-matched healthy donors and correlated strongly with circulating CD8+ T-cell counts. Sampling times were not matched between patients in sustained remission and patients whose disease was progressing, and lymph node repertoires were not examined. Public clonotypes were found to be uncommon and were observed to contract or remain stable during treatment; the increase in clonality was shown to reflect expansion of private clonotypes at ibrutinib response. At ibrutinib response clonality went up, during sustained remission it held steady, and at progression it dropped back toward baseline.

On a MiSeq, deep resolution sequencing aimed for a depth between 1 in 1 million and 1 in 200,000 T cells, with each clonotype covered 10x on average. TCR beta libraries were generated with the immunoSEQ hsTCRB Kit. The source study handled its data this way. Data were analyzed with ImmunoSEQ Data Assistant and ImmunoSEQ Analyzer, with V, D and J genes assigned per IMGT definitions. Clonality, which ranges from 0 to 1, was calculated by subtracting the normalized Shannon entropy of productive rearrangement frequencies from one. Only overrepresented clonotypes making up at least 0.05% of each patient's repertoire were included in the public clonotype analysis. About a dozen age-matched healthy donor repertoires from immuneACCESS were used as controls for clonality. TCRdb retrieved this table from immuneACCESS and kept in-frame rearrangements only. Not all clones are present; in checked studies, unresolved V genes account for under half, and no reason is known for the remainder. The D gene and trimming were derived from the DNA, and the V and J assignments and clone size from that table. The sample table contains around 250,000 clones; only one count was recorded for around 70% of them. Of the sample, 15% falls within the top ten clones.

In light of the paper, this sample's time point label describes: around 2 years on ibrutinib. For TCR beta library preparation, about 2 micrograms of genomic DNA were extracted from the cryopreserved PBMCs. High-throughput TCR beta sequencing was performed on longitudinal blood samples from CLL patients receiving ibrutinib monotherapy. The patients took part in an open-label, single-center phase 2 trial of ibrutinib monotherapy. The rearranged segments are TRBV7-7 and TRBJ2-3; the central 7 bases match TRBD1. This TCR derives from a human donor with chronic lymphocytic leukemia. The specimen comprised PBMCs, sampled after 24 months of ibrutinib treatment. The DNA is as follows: TGTGCTAGCAGTAGAGGGGGCCAGACAGATACGCAGTATTTT. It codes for CASSRGGQTDTQYF.